This T cell receptor (beta chain) comes out of a study of chemoradiotherapy in HPV16-positive cancers. Whole-study findings and limits: During treatment, candidate HPV-specific clones and E7-related motifs expanded in tumor.

The assay was immunoSEQ multiplex PCR, and TCRdb's table has in-frame clones only and misses some. This sample has under 15,000 clones, with roughly 77% found just once. Comment on this clone: Its specificity is unknown.

V was cut by 5 bases and J by 4 bases, with 23 bases left in between. The germline V gene has CDR1 WNHNN and CDR2 SYGVQD (reference sequence). This CDR3 region has 17 residues. The clonotype comes from a human donor with HPV-associated anogenital cancer. The chain couples TRBV10-1 to TRBJ1-2; no reliable D call. This specimen was collected from a patient who underwent chemoradiotherapy. The chain's CDR3 is CASSPSSRSRMTYGYTF. CDR3 coding DNA: TGCGCCAGCAGTCCAAGCTCAAGGTCGCGAATGACCTATGGCTACACCTTC.